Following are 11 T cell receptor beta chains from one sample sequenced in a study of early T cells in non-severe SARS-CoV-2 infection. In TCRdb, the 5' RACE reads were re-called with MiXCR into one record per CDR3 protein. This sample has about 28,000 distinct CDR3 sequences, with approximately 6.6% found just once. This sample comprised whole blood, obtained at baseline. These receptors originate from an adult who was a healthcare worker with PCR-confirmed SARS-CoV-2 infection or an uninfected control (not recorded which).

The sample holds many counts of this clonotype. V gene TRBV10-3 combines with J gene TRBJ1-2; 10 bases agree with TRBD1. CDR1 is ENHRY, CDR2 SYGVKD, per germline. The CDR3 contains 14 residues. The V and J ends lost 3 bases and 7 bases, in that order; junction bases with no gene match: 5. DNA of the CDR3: TGTGCCATCAGTGATGGGGGACAGGGGCTTGGCTACACCTTC. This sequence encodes CAISDGGQGLGYTF.

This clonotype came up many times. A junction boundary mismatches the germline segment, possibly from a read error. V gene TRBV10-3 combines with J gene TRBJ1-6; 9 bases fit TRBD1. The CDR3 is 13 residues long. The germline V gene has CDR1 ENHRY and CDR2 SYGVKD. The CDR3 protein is CAVRGQGNSPLHF. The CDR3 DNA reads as TGTGCCGTCAGAGGACAGGGGAATTCACCCCTCCACTTT.

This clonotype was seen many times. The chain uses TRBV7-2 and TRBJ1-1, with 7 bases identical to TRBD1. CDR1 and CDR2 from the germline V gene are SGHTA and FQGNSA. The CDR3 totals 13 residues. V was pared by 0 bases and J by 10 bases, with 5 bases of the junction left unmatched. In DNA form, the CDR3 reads TGTGCCAGCAGCTTAGCTGGTCACAGGGGAGCTTTCTTT. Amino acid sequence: CASSLAGHRGAFF.

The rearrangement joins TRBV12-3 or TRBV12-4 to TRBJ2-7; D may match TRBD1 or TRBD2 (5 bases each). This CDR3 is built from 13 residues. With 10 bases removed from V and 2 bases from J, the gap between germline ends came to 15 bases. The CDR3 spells CATGREGTYEQYF. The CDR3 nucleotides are TGTGCCACAGGGAGAGAAGGAACCTACGAGCAGTACTTC.

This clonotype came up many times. CDR3 sequence reads: CASSLGQGESDTQYF. The CDR3 DNA reads TGTGCCAGCAGCTTAGGACAGGGGGAATCAGATACGCAGTATTTT. V is TRBV7-3 and J is TRBJ2-3; TRBD1 agrees at 10 bases. The CDR3 runs to 15 residues. The V segment lost 2 bases and the J segment 4 bases; nucleotides outside the gene matches: 3. CDR1 and CDR2 from the germline V gene are SGHTA and FQGTGA.

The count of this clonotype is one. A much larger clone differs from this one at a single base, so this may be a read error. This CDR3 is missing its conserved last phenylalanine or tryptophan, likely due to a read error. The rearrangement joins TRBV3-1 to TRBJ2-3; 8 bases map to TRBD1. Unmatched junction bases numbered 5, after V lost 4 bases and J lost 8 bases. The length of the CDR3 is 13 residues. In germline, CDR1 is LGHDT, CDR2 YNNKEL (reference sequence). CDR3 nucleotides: TGTGCCAGCAGCCCGGGGACAGGAGGTACGCAGTATTCT. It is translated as CASSPGTGGTQYS.

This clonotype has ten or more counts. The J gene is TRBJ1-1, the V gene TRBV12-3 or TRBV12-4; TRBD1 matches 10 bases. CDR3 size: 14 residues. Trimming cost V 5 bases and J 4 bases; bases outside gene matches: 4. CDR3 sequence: CASSRQGAGTEAFF. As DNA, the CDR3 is TGTGCCAGCAGTCGACAGGGGGCGGGCACTGAAGCTTTCTTT.

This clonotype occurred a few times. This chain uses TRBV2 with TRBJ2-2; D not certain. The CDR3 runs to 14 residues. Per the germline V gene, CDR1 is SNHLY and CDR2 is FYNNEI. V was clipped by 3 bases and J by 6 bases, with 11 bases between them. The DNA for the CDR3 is TGTGCCAGCAGTGATAGGGTATTGGCCGGGGAGCTGTTTTTT. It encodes CASSDRVLAGELFF.

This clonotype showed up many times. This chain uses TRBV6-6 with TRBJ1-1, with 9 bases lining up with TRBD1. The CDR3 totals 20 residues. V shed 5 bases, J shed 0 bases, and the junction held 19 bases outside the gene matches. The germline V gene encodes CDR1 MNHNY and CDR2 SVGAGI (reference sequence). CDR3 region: CASSPLQGAPWRTMNTEAFF. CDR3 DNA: TGTGCCAGCAGTCCTTTACAGGGGGCTCCATGGCGAACTATGAACACTGAAGCTTTCTTT.

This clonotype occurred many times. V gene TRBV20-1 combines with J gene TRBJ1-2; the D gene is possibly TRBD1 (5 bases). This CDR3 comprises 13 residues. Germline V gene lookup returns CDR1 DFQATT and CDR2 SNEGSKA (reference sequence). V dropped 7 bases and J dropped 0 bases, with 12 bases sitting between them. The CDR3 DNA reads TGCAGTGTTGCCAGGGATTCTAACTATGGCTACACCTTC. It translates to CSVARDSNYGYTF.

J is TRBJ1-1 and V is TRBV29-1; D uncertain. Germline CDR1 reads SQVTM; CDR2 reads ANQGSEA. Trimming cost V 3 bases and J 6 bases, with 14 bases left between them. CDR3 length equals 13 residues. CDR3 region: CSVEPGPYAEAFF. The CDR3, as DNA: TGCAGCGTTGAGCCCGGCCCTTACGCTGAAGCTTTCTTT.